These T cell receptor beta chains were read from a single sample in a study of shared clonotypes between healthy human individuals. Profiling relied on immunoSEQ multiplex PCR, and the TCRdb table lists in-frame clones only, not all of them. In the table there are a few million clones, 90% to 95% of which are singletons. Sequencing was carried out using naive CD4+ T cells sorted from blood. These TCRs come from a man between 18 and 29 years old in good health. The CDR3 runs from the conserved cysteine through the conserved F or W. D genes are given only for firm matches. A clone size is listed for some rows: how often the clone was seen (once, few, many), or a class if it is expanded.

clone_size: .; v_call: TRBV19; cdr3_length: 12; d_call: .; j_call: TRBJ1-2; cdr3_aa: CASSMINYGYTF; cdr3_nt: TGTGCCAGTAGTATGATTAACTATGGCTACACCTTC
clone_size: .; v_call: TRBV30; cdr3_length: 15; d_call: TRBD2; j_call: TRBJ2-5; cdr3_aa: CAWSRRGGLVETQYF; cdr3_nt: TGTGCCTGGAGTCGTCGGGGGGGCCTGGTGGAGACCCAGTACTTC
clone_size: .; v_call: TRBV7-2; cdr3_length: 15; d_call: TRBD1; j_call: TRBJ2-7; cdr3_aa: CASSLAGTDSYEQYF; cdr3_nt: TGTGCCAGCAGCTTAGCCGGGACAGACTCCTACGAGCAGTACTTC
clone_size: few; v_call: TRBV7-9; cdr3_length: 12; d_call: .; j_call: TRBJ1-1; cdr3_aa: CASSLDDTEAFF; cdr3_nt: TGTGCCAGCAGCTTGGACGACACTGAAGCTTTCTTT
clone_size: .; v_call: TRBV19; cdr3_length: 11; d_call: .; j_call: TRBJ1-1; cdr3_aa: CASSIFGEAFF; cdr3_nt: TGTGCCAGTAGTATTTTCGGGGAAGCTTTCTTT
clone_size: .; v_call: TRBV7-9; cdr3_length: 19; d_call: TRBD1; j_call: TRBJ1-1; cdr3_aa: CASSLTATPQGAMNTEAFF; cdr3_nt: TGTGCCAGCAGCTTAACCGCCACCCCACAGGGGGCGATGAACACTGAAGCTTTCTTT
clone_size: .; v_call: TRBV2; cdr3_length: 11; d_call: .; j_call: TRBJ2-7; cdr3_aa: CASSGSYEQYF; cdr3_nt: TGTGCCAGCAGTGGATCTTACGAGCAGTACTTC
clone_size: .; v_call: TRBV19; cdr3_length: 14; d_call: .; j_call: TRBJ1-1; cdr3_aa: CASSSRGLNTEAFF; cdr3_nt: TGTGCCAGTAGCTCCAGGGGACTGAACACTGAAGCTTTCTTT
clone_size: .; v_call: TRBV15; cdr3_length: 13; d_call: .; j_call: TRBJ1-1; cdr3_aa: CATSRDFGQKAFF; cdr3_nt: TGTGCCACCAGCAGAGATTTTGGGCAGAAAGCTTTCTTT
clone_size: .; v_call: TRBV9; cdr3_length: 16; d_call: TRBD2; j_call: TRBJ2-2; cdr3_aa: CASSVAGLPNTGELFF; cdr3_nt: TGTGCCAGCAGCGTAGCGGGACTACCGAACACCGGGGAGCTGTTTTTT
clone_size: .; v_call: TRBV13; cdr3_length: 14; d_call: .; j_call: TRBJ2-2; cdr3_aa: CASRGLEDTGELFF; cdr3_nt: TGTGCCAGCAGGGGGCTAGAGGACACCGGGGAGCTGTTTTTT
clone_size: .; v_call: TRBV27; cdr3_length: 15; d_call: .; j_call: TRBJ1-5; cdr3_aa: CASSLGAKGHQPQHF; cdr3_nt: TGTGCCAGCAGTTTAGGCGCTAAAGGGCATCAGCCCCAGCATTTT
clone_size: .; v_call: TRBV18; cdr3_length: 15; d_call: .; j_call: TRBJ2-6; cdr3_aa: CASSPDGLIANVLTF; cdr3_nt: TGTGCCAGCTCACCAGACGGATTAATAGCCAACGTCCTGACTTTC
clone_size: .; v_call: TRBV7-2; cdr3_length: 14; d_call: .; j_call: TRBJ2-7; cdr3_aa: CASRSRGNSYEQYF; cdr3_nt: TGTGCCAGCAGGTCGCGGGGAAACTCCTACGAGCAGTACTTC
clone_size: .; v_call: TRBV2; cdr3_length: 14; d_call: .; j_call: TRBJ2-5; cdr3_aa: CASKVGTDQETQYF; cdr3_nt: TGTGCCAGCAAGGTCGGGACGGACCAAGAGACCCAGTACTTC
clone_size: .; v_call: TRBV2; cdr3_length: 13; d_call: .; j_call: TRBJ2-3; cdr3_aa: CASGIGGTDTQYF; cdr3_nt: TGTGCCAGCGGGATTGGGGGCACAGATACGCAGTATTTT
clone_size: .; v_call: TRBV28; cdr3_length: 14; d_call: TRBD2; j_call: TRBJ2-7; cdr3_aa: CASSPPGLAYEQYF; cdr3_nt: TGTGCCAGCAGTCCACCTGGACTAGCTTACGAGCAGTACTTC
clone_size: .; v_call: TRBV2; cdr3_length: 11; d_call: .; j_call: TRBJ1-1; cdr3_aa: CANRGNTEAFF; cdr3_nt: TGTGCTAATAGGGGGAACACTGAAGCTTTCTTT
clone_size: few; v_call: TRBV2; cdr3_length: 12; d_call: .; j_call: TRBJ1-6; cdr3_aa: CASSDHGSPLHF; cdr3_nt: TGTGCCAGCAGTGACCACGGTTCACCCCTCCACTTT
clone_size: once; v_call: TRBV7-9; cdr3_length: 17; d_call: .; j_call: TRBJ2-3; cdr3_aa: CASSFPSWGGSTDTQYF; cdr3_nt: TGTGCCAGCAGCTTCCCGTCCTGGGGCGGTAGCACAGATACGCAGTATTTT
clone_size: .; v_call: TRBV30; cdr3_length: 11; d_call: .; j_call: TRBJ2-7; cdr3_aa: CAWKSSYEQYF; cdr3_nt: TGTGCCTGGAAAAGCTCCTACGAGCAGTACTTC
clone_size: .; v_call: TRBV5-6; cdr3_length: 15; d_call: TRBD2; j_call: TRBJ2-5; cdr3_aa: CASSPEVAGVETQYF; cdr3_nt: TGTGCCAGCAGCCCCGAGGTAGCGGGGGTAGAGACCCAGTACTTC
clone_size: .; v_call: TRBV30; cdr3_length: 13; d_call: .; j_call: TRBJ1-1; cdr3_aa: CAWREAGSTEAFF; cdr3_nt: TGTGCCTGGAGAGAGGCGGGAAGCACTGAAGCTTTCTTT
clone_size: .; v_call: TRBV7-2; cdr3_length: 15; d_call: .; j_call: TRBJ2-2; cdr3_aa: CASSYEYLATGELFF; cdr3_nt: TGTGCCAGCAGCTACGAGTATTTGGCCACCGGGGAGCTGTTTTTT
clone_size: .; v_call: TRBV2; cdr3_length: 15; d_call: .; j_call: TRBJ1-1; cdr3_aa: CASSADRPLNTEAFF; cdr3_nt: TGTGCCAGCAGTGCTGACAGGCCCCTGAACACTGAAGCTTTCTTT
clone_size: .; v_call: TRBV18; cdr3_length: 17; d_call: .; j_call: TRBJ2-1; cdr3_aa: CASSPPEFRSSYNEQFF; cdr3_nt: TGTGCCAGCTCACCACCGGAGTTCAGGAGCTCCTACAATGAGCAGTTCTTC
clone_size: .; v_call: TRBV15; cdr3_length: 14; d_call: .; j_call: TRBJ2-4; cdr3_aa: CATSRDVAENIQYF; cdr3_nt: TGTGCCACCAGCAGAGATGTGGCGGAGAACATTCAGTACTTC